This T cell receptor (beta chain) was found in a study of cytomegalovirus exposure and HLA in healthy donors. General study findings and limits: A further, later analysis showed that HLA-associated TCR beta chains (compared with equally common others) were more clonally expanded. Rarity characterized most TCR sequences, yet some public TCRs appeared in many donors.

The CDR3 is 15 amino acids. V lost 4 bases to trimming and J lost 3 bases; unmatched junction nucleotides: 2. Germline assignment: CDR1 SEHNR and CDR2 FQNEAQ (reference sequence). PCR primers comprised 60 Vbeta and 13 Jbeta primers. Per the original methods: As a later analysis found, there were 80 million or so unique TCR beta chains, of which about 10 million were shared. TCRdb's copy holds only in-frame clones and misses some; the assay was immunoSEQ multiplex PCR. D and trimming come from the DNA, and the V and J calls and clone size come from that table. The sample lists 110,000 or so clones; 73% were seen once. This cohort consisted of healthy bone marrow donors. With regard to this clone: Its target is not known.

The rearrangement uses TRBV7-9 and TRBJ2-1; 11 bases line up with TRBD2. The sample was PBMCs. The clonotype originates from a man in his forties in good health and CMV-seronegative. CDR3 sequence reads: CASSYTSGGYNEQFF. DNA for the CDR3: TGTGCCAGCAGCTACACTAGCGGGGGCTACAATGAGCAGTTCTTC.